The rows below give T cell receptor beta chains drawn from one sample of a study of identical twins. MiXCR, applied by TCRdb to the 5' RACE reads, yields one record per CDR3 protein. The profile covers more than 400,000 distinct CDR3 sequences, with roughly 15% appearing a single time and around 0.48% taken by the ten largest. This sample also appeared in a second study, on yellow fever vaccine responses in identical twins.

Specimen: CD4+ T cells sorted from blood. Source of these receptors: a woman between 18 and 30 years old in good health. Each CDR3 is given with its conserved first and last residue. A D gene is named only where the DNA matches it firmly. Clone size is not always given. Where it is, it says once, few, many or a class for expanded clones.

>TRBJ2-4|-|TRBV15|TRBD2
TGTGCCACCAGCAGAGCGCCAGCGGGAGAATGGCTAGCCAAAAACATTCAGTACTTC
CATSRAPAGEWLAKNIQYF
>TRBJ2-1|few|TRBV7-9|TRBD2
TGTGCCAGCGAGACAGGGACTAGCGGGGGTCACTACAATGAGCAGTTCTTC
CASETGTSGGHYNEQFF
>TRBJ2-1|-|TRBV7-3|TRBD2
TGTGCCAGCAGCCACGGGACTAGCGGGAGGGCCGATGAGCAGTTCTTC
CASSHGTSGRADEQFF
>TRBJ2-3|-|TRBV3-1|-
TGTGCCAGCAGCCGGGAGCGGGCCCTCACAGATACGCAGTATTTT
CASSRERALTDTQYF
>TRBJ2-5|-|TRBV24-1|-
TGTGCCACCAGTGACCCCCGGTTAGCGGTTCAAGAGACCCAGTACTTC
CATSDPRLAVQETQYF
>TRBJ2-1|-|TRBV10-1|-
TGCGCCAGCAGTGAGAGGGCGGCAAGCTCCTACAATGAGCAGTTCTTC
CASSERAASSYNEQFF
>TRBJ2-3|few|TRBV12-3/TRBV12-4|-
TGTGCCAGCAGCCCGATTGTCACAGATACGCAGTATTTT
CASSPIVTDTQYF
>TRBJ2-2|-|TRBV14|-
TGTGCCAGCAGCCAAGGAGGCGGGACGAACACCGGGGAGCTGTTTTTT
CASSQGGGTNTGELFF
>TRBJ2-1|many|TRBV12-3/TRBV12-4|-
TGTGCCAGCAGTCGAGATCTCTGGGTAACCTACAATGAGCAGTTCTTC
CASSRDLWVTYNEQFF
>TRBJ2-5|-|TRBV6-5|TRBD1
TGTGCCAGCATTAGGACAGGCCAAGAGACCCAGTACTTC
CASIRTGQETQYF
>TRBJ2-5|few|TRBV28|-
TGTGCCAGCAGACGGGGGTATTGGGAGACCCAGTACTTC
CASRRGYWETQYF
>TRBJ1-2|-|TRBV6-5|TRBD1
TGTGCCACCGGACAGGGGGTCGGCTACACCTTC
CATGQGVGYTF
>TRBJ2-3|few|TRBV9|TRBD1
TGTGCCAGCGGACAGGGTAGCACAGATACGCAGTATTTT
CASGQGSTDTQYF
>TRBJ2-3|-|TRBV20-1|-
TGCAGTGCTAGAGAGGGGTCAGATACGCAGTATTTT
CSAREGSDTQYF
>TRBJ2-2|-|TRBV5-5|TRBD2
TGTGCCAGCAGCTTAGGTCGGACTAGCGGGATATCCACCGGGGAGCTGTTTTTT
CASSLGRTSGISTGELFF
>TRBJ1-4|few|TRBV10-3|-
TGTGCCATCAGTTCACCTAATGAAAAACTGTTTTTT
CAISSPNEKLFF
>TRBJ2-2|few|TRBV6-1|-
TGTGCCAGCAGTGGACAGGGACTCGGGGAGCTGTTTTTT
CASSGQGLGELFF
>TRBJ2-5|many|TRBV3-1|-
TGTGCCAGCAGCCGTCGAGAGGGGAGGCCAGAGACCCAGTACTTC
CASSRREGRPETQYF
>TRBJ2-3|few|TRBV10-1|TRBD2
TGCGCCAGCTCTGCCGGGACTAGCGGGACAGATACGCAGTATTTT
CASSAGTSGTDTQYF
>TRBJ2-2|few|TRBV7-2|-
TGTGCCAGCAGCCCCCCTAGCTCCCGCACCGGGGAGCTGTTTTTT
CASSPPSSRTGELFF
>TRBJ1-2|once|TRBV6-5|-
TGTGCCAGCAGTAATGAAGGGGGAGGGTATGGCTACACCTTC
CASSNEGGGYGYTF
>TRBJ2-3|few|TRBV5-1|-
TGCGCCAGCAGCTTTTCCCCGGCAGGGGCATACGATACGCAGTATTTT
CASSFSPAGAYDTQYF
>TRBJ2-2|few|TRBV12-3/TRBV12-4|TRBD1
TGTGCCAGCAGAAGAGGGGGCTCATTCACCGGGGAGCTGTTTTTT
CASRRGGSFTGELFF
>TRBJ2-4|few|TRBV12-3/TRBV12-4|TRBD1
TGTGCCAGCAGCCGGGACAGCTCGATCGACATTCAGTACTTC
CASSRDSSIDIQYF
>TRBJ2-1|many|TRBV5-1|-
TGCGCCAGCAGCCCGGACAGAGCCAATTCCTACAATGAGCAGTTCTTC
CASSPDRANSYNEQFF
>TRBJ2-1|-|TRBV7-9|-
TGTGCCAGCAGCTTAGATGCAGGGGTGGTCACTGAGCAGTTCTTC
CASSLDAGVVTEQFF
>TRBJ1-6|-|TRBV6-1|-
TGTGCCAGCAGTCGAGGGACACCTAAGCGGCTTAATTCACCCCTCCACTTT
CASSRGTPKRLNSPLHF
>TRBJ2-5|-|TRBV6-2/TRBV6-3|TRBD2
TGTGCCAGCAGAACTAGCGGGGGCACGGAGACCCAGTACTTC
CASRTSGGTETQYF